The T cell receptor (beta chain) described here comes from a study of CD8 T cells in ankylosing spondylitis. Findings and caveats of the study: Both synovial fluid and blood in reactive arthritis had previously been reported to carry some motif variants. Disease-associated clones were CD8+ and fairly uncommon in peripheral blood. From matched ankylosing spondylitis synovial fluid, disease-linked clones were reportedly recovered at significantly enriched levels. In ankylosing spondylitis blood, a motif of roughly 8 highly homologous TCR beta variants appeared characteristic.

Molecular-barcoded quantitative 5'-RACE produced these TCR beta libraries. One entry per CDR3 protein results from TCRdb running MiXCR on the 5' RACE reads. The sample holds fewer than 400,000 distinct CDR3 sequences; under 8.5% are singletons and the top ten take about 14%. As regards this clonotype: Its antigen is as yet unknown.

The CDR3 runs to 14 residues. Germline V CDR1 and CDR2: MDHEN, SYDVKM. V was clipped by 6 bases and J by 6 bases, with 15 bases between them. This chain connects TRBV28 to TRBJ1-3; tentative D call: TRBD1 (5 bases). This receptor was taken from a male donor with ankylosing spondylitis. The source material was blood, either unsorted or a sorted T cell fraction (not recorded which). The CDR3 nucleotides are TGTGCCAGCAGCAGCACCGGGACGGAAAACACCATATATTTT. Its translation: CASSSTGTENTIYF.